The 5 T cell receptor beta chains below were found in one sample sequenced in a study of blood T cells in healthy people across ages. Then a second PCR, running about 6 to 11 cycles, was carried out with a sample-barcoded 5' primer and a J-beta primer mix. TCRdb passed the 5' RACE reads through MiXCR, listing each CDR3 protein once. The table has more than 650,000 distinct CDR3 sequences, over 20% seen once. Sequencing used blood. The receptor set was obtained from a man aged 65-85 years in good health.

This chain connects TRBV19 to TRBJ1-2; D is unresolved. CDR1 and CDR2 (germline): LNHDA, SQIVND (reference sequence). Between the trimmed V and J ends, which lost 3 bases and 6 bases, there was a span of 14 bases. This CDR3 is built from 14 residues. DNA of the CDR3: TGTGCCAGTAGTATCTTGGCATTGGGTGATGGCTACACCTTC. Its protein product is CASSILALGDGYTF.

The CDR3 here is CSAIPLRWGYTF. In DNA form, the CDR3 reads TGCAGTGCTATTCCCCTCAGGTGGGGCTACACCTTC. The V and J genes are TRBV20-1 and TRBJ1-2; D remains ambiguous. The germline V gene has CDR1 DFQATT and CDR2 SNEGSKA (reference sequence). The CDR3 is 12 residues long. Deletions cut 4 bases from V and 8 bases from J, with 14 bases between.

Turning to this clonotype: One end of the junction fails to match germline, which may point to a read error. This chain links TRBV13 with TRBJ2-5, with TRBD2 identical over 8 bases. The germline V gene encodes CDR1 PRHDT and CDR2 FYEKMQ (reference sequence). This CDR3 region has 12 residues. CDR3 amino acids: CASSRTGTRKFF. As DNA, the CDR3 is TGTGCCAGCAGCCGGACCGGGACTAGGAAGTTCTTC.

V usage is TRBV20-1 and J usage is TRBJ2-5; the match to TRBD2 covers 10 bases. The J call may be mistaken, given a closer DNA end match to TRBJ2-1. The CDR3 is 15 amino acids. Germline values: CDR1 DFQATT, CDR2 SNEGSKA (reference sequence). CDR3 DNA: TGCAGTGCCGGGTTCCTAAGCGGGAGGGACCATGAGCAGTTCTTC. Amino acids: CSAGFLSGRDHEQFF.

This clonotype was seen a handful of times. The chain links TRBV7-6 to TRBJ1-1; tentative D call: TRBD1 (6 bases). V lost 1 base to trimming and J lost 8 bases, with 17 bases between them. Germline values: CDR1 SGHVS, CDR2 FNYEAQ. The CDR3 has 15 amino acids. CDR3 loop: CASSLVPGGQGEAFF. Here the CDR3 DNA reads TGTGCCAGCAGCTTAGTACCTGGGGGGCAGGGCGAAGCTTTCTTT.